This TCR beta chain appears in the sequencing data of a study of TIL therapy for anti-PD-1-resistant metastatic lung cancer. Background on the study: Patients had a median age of nearly 55 years (range roughly 38-75). Most patients had lung adenocarcinoma.

Turning to this clone: Antigen: not known.

Study outcomes and limitations: TIL cultures after expansion showed higher clonality and lower diversity than baseline tumor (median about 6% vs 30%).

Time point: pre-treatment sample, taken before nivolumab and TIL therapy. Pleural nodules or supraclavicular lymph nodes made up most of the excised metastases sampled. Progressing patients received lymphodepletion, expanded TIL infusion and IL-2. This was the immunoSEQ v3 assay. The protocol was immunoSEQ multiplex PCR, while the TCRdb copy is restricted to in-frame clones and leaves out a portion. The sample contains 95,000 or so clones, around three fifths of which appear only once. The CDR3 sequence is 13 residues long. The germline V gene encodes CDR1 SGHDN and CDR2 FVKESK. V shed 4 bases and J shed 4 bases, with 10 bases lying between them.

The sample in question was tumor tissue, obtained at baseline. This TCR derives from a person between 30 and 79 years old with non-small cell lung cancer. The rearrangement uses TRBV14 and TRBJ2-5; weak D call: TRBD2 (6 bases). CDR3 sequence: CASSLLGGETQYF. CDR3 sequence (DNA): TGTGCCAGCAGCCTCCTGGGGGGAGAGACCCAGTACTTC.